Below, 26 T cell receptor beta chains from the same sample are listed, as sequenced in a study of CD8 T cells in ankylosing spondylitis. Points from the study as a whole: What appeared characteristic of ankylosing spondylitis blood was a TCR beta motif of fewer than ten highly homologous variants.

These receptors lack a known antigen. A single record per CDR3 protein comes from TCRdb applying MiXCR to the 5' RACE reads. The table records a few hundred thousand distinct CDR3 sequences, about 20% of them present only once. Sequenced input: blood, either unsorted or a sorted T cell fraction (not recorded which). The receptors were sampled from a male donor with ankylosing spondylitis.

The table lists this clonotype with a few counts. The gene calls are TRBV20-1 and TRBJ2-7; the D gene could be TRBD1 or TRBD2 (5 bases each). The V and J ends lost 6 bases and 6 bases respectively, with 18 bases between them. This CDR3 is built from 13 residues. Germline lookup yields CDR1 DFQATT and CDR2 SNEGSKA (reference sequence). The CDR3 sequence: CSAPGTTGGEQYF. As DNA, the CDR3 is TGCAGTGCCCCCGGGACGACGGGCGGCGAGCAGTACTTC.

CDR3 protein: CASSQQDSSTDTQYF. The CDR3, as DNA: TGCGCCAGCAGCCAACAGGACTCTAGCACAGATACGCAGTATTTT. This chain uses TRBV4-3 with TRBJ2-3; D might be TRBD2 (5 bases). The CDR3 sequence is 15 residues long. V was pared by 2 bases and J by 0 bases, with 9 bases between. Germline loops: CDR1 LGHNA, CDR2 YSLEER.

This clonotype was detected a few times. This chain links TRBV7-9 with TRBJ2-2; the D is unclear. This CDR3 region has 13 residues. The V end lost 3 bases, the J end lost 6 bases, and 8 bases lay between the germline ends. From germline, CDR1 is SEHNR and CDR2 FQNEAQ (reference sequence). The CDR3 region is CASSFFGAGELFF. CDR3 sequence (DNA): TGTGCCAGCAGCTTCTTCGGTGCCGGGGAGCTGTTTTTT.

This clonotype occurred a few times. CDR3 DNA: TGTGCCAGCAGTTCACAGGTCCACGAGCAGTACTTC. It is translated as CASSSQVHEQYF. The V gene is TRBV12-3 or TRBV12-4, the J gene TRBJ2-7, with a tentative D call TRBD1 (5 bases). CDR3 length equals 12 residues. The V and J ends lost 4 bases and 5 bases respectively, with 9 bases between them.

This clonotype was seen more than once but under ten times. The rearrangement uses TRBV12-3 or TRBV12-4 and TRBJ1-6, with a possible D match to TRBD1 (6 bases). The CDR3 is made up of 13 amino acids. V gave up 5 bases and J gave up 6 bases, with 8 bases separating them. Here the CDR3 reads CASSAGANSPLHF. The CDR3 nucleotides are TGTGCCAGCAGTGCAGGGGCTAATTCACCCCTCCACTTT.

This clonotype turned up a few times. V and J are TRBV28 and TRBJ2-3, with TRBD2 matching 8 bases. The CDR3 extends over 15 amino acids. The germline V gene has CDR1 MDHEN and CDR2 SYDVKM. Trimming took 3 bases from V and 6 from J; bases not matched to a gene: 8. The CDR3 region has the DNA TGTGCCAGCAGTTTGGGACGGGGGGGACCCGATACGCAGTATTTT. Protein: CASSLGRGGPDTQYF.

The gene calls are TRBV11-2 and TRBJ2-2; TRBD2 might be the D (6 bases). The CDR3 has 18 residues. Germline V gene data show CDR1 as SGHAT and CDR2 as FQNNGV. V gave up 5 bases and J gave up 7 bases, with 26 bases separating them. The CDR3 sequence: CASSLGLEISPTGGELFF. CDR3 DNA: TGTGCCAGCAGCCTGGGACTCGAAATCAGCCCCACGGGCGGGGAGCTGTTTTTT.

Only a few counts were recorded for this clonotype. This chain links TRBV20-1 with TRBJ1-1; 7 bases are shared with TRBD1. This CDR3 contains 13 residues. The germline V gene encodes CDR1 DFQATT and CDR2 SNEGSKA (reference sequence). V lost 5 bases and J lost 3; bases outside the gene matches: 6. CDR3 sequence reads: CSAGSTGDTEAFF. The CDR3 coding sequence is TGCAGTGCTGGTAGTACAGGGGACACTGAAGCTTTCTTT.

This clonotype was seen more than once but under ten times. The CDR3 DNA reads as TGCAGTGCTCAAGTAGGAAGCAATCAGCCCCAGCATTTT. This sequence encodes CSAQVGSNQPQHF. V and J are TRBV20-1 and TRBJ1-5; D gene ambiguous. This CDR3 spans 13 amino acids. Looked up from germline, CDR1 is DFQATT and CDR2 is SNEGSKA (reference sequence). V was trimmed by 5 bases and J by 1 base, leaving 9 bases between them.

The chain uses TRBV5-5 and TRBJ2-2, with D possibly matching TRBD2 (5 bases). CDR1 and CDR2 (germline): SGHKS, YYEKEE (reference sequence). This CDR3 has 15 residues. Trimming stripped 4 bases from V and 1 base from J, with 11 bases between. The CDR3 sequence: CASSLRTLNTGELFF. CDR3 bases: TGTGCCAGCAGCCTCAGGACTCTGAACACCGGGGAGCTGTTTTTT.

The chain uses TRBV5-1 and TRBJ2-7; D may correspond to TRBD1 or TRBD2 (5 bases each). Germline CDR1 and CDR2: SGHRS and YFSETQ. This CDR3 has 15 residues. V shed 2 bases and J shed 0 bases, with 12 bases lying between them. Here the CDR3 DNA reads TGCGCCAGCAGCTTCGGGGACGGAAGCTCCTACGAGCAGTACTTC. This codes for CASSFGDGSSYEQYF.

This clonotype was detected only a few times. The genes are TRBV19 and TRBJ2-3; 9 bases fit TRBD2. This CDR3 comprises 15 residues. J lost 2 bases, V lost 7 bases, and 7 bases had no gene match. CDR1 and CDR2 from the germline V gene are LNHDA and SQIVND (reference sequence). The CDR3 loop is CASKASGTNTDTQYF. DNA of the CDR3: TGTGCCAGTAAGGCTAGCGGGACGAACACAGATACGCAGTATTTT.

Here the CDR3 reads CASSEVRAAEKGYTF. The CDR3 region has the DNA TGTGCCAGCAGTGAAGTCCGGGCCGCTGAGAAAGGCTACACCTTC. V usage is TRBV2 and J usage is TRBJ1-2; D call uncertain. The CDR3 spans 15 residues. V lost 1 base, J lost 8 bases, and 17 bases lay in between. Germline CDR1 and CDR2: SNHLY and FYNNEI.

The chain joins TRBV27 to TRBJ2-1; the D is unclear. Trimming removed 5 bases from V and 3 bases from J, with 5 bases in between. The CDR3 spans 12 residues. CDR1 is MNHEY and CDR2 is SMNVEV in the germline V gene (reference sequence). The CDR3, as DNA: TGTGCCAGCAGTCGGCGCTACAATGAGCAGTTCTTC. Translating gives CASSRRYNEQFF.

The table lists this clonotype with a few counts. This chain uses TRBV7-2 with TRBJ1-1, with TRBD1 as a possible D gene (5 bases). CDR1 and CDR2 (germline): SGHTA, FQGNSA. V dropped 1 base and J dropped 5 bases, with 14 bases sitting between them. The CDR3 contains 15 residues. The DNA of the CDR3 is TGTGCCAGCAGCTTAGACGGGGCTCGGGGTACTGAAGCTTTCTTT. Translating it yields CASSLDGARGTEAFF.

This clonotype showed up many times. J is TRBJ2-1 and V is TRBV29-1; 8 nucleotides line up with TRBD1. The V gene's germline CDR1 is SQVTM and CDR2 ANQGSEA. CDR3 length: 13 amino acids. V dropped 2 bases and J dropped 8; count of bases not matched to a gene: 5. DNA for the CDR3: TGCAGCGTTGAACAGGGGGCCGGGGATGAGCAGTTCTTC. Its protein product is CSVEQGAGDEQFF.

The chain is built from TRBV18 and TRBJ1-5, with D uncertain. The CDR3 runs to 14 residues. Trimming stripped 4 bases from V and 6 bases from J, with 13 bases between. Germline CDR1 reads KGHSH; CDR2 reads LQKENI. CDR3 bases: TGTGCCAGCTCACAGGGTGTGATGGGTCAGCCCCAGCATTTT. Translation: CASSQGVMGQPQHF.

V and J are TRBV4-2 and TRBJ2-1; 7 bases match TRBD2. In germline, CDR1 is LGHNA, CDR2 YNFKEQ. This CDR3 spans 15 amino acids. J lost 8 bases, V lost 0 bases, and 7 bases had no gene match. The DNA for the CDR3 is TGTGCCAGCAGCCAAGAACCGACTAGCAGCGATGAGCAGTTCTTC. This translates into CASSQEPTSSDEQFF.

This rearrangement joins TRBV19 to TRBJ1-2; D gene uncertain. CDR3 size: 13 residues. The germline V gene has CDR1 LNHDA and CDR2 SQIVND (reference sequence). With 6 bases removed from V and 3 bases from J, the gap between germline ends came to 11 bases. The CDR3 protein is CASRATGDYGYTF. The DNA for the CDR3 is TGTGCCAGTAGGGCGACGGGAGACTATGGCTACACCTTC.

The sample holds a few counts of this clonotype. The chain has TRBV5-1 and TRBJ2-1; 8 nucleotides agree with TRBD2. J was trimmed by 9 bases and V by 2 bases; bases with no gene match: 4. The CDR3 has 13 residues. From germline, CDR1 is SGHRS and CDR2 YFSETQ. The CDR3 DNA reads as TGCGCCAGCAGCTTCGGACTAGCCTTTGAGCAGTTCTTC. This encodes CASSFGLAFEQFF.

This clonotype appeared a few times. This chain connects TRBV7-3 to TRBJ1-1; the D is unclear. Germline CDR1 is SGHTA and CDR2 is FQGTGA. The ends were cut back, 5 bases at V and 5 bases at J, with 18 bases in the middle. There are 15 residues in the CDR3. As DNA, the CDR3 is TGTGCCAGCAGCCCCTACTCAAGGGTTGGGACTGAAGCTTTCTTT. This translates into CASSPYSRVGTEAFF. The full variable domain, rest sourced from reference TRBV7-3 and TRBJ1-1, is GAGVSQTPSNKVTEKGKYVELRCDPISGHTALYWYRQSLGQGPEFLIYFQGTGAADDSGLPNDRFFAVRPEGSVSTLKIQRTERGDSAVYLCASSPYSRVGTEAFFGQGTRLTVV.

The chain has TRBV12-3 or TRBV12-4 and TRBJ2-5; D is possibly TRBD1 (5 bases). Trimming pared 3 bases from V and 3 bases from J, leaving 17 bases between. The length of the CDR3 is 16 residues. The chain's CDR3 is CASSFDYLQGKETQYF. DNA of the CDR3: TGTGCCAGCAGTTTTGATTACCTCCAGGGAAAAGAGACCCAGTACTTC.

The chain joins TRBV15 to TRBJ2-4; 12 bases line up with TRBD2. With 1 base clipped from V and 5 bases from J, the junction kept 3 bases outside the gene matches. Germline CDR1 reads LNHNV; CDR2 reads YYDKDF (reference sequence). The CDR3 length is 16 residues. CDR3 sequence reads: CATSRGLAGGQNIQYF. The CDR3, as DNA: TGTGCCACCAGCAGAGGGCTAGCGGGAGGGCAAAACATTCAGTACTTC.

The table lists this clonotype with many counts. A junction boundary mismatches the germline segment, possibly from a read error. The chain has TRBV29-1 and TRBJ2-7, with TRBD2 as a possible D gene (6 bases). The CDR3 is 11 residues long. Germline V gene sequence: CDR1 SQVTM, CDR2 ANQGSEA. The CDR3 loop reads CSAERGYEQYF. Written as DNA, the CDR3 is TGCAGCGCTGAACGGGGGTATGAGCAGTACTTC.

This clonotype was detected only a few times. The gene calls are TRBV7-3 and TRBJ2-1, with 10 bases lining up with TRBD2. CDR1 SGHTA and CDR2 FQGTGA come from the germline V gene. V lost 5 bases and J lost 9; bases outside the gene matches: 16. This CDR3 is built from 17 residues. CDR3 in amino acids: CASSLNSPSSGSAEQFF. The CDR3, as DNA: TGTGCCAGCAGCCTCAATAGCCCCTCTAGCGGGAGTGCTGAGCAGTTCTTC.

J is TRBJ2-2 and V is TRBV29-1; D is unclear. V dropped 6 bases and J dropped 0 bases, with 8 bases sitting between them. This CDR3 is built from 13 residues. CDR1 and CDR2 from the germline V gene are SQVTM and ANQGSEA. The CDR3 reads CSVAPSNTGELFF. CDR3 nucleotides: TGCAGCGTCGCCCCTTCGAACACCGGGGAGCTGTTTTTT.